Below are 12 T cell receptor beta chains sequenced from a single sample in a study of cytomegalovirus exposure and HLA in healthy donors. The PCR had 60 Vbeta and 13 Jbeta primers. Clones were read by immunoSEQ multiplex PCR, and TCRdb kept only the in-frame ones, dropping some. This table has about 150,000 clones, approximately 80% appearing once. The sequencing sample was made of PBMCs. All receptors derive from a male donor in good health and CMV-seronegative.

This chain connects TRBV14 to TRBJ2-1; no reliable D call. Trimming pared 5 bases from V and 9 bases from J, leaving 8 bases between. The CDR3 covers 11 residues. In germline, CDR1 is SGHDN, CDR2 FVKESK. The CDR3 spells CASSTRSEQFF. DNA for the CDR3: TGTGCCAGCAGCACGCGGAGTGAGCAGTTCTTC. Full variable domain (outside the CDR3, taken from reference TRBV14 and TRBJ2-1): EAGVTQFPSHSVIEKGQTVTLRCDPISGHDNLYWYRRVMGKEIKFLLHFVKESKQDESGMPNNRFLAERTGGTYSTLKVQPAELEDSGVYFCASSTRSEQFFGPGTRLTVL.

The chain has TRBV9 and TRBJ2-2; TRBD2 aligns across 10 bases. CDR3 length equals 15 residues. Germline loops: CDR1 SGDLS, CDR2 YYNGEE. J was trimmed by 5 bases and V by 4 bases; bases with no gene match: 5. As DNA, the CDR3 is TGTGCCAGCAGCATAAGCGGGAGGGGAACCGGGGAGCTGTTTTTT. The encoded protein is CASSISGRGTGELFF.

The chain couples TRBV27 to TRBJ2-1; tentatively, D is TRBD1 (6 bases). Deletions cut 3 bases from V and 7 bases from J, with 7 bases between. CDR1 and CDR2 (germline): MNHEY, SMNVEV (reference sequence). This CDR3 comprises 12 residues. The CDR3, as DNA: TGTGCCAGCAGTTTTGGGACAAATGAGCAGTTCTTC. Translation: CASSFGTNEQFF.

The J gene is TRBJ2-5, the V gene TRBV7-6, with 8 positions matching TRBD1. The V gene's germline CDR1 is SGHVS and CDR2 FNYEAQ. The length of the CDR3 is 16 residues. J was trimmed by 0 bases and V by 2 bases; bases with no gene match: 5. The CDR3 region is CASSLNTRGHQETQYF. CDR3 coding DNA: TGTGCCAGCAGCTTAAATACCAGGGGGCACCAAGAGACCCAGTACTTC. The full variable domain, its missing parts supplied by reference TRBV7-6 and TRBJ2-5, is GAGVSQSPRYKVTKRGQDVALRCDPISGHVSLYWYRQALGQGPEFLTYFNYEAQQDKSGLPNDRFSAERPEGSISTLTIQRTEQRDSAMYRCASSLNTRGHQETQYFGPGTRLLVL.

CDR3 DNA: TGTGCCAGCAGTTCGCCGGTCCCCGGGGAGCTGTTTTTT. Translated: CASSSPVPGELFF. V usage is TRBV28 and J usage is TRBJ2-2; D gene unclear. The V end lost 4 bases, the J end lost 6 bases, and 9 bases lay between the germline ends. Looked up from germline, CDR1 is MDHEN and CDR2 is SYDVKM. This CDR3 region has 13 residues.

The rearrangement uses TRBV6-1 and TRBJ2-7, with D possibly being TRBD2 (5 bases). The germline V gene has CDR1 MNHNS and CDR2 SASEGT. Trimming removed 7 bases at V and 7 bases at J, with 17 bases between. The CDR3 is made up of 13 amino acids. CDR3 in DNA: TGTGCCAGCAAGGACTGGCAGCGAGGGGAGCAGTACTTC. Protein product: CASKDWQRGEQYF.

V gene TRBV6-1 combines with J gene TRBJ1-1; possibly TRBD1 for D (5 bases). Trimming took off 6 bases at V and 6 bases at J, with 14 bases between the two ends. Per germline, CDR1 MNHNS and CDR2 SASEGT. The CDR3 length is 13 residues. The CDR3 protein is CASRDDRYSEAFF. The CDR3 nucleotides are TGTGCCAGCAGGGACGACAGATACTCTGAAGCTTTCTTT.

This clone was counted once. The CDR3 reads CAWSPNRGGEQYF. As DNA, the CDR3 is TGTGCCTGGAGTCCTAATAGGGGAGGGGAGCAGTACTTC. This chain joins TRBV30 and TRBJ2-7; 7 bases map to TRBD2. The trim removed 2 bases at V and 7 bases at J, leaving 8 bases unmatched. CDR1 is GTSNPN and CDR2 is SVGIG in the germline V gene (reference sequence). This CDR3 region has 13 residues. The full variable domain, in which reference TRBV30 and TRBJ2-7 provide the parts outside the CDR3, is SQTIHQWPATLVQPVGSPLSLECTVEGTSNPNLYWYRQAAGRGLQLLFYSVGIGQISSEVPQNLSASRPQDRQFILSSKKLLLSDSGFYLCAWSPNRGGEQYFGPGTRLTVT.

V usage is TRBV5-1 and J usage is TRBJ2-2, with 10 bases identical to TRBD2. Trimming took 1 base from V and 6 from J; bases not matched to a gene: 6. This CDR3 comprises 16 residues. Germline V lookup: CDR1 SGHRS, CDR2 YFSETQ. The CDR3 nucleotides read TGCGCCAGCAGCTTGTCAATAGCGGGAGGCGCCGGGGAGCTGTTTTTT. This gives the protein CASSLSIAGGAGELFF.

The rearrangement links TRBV7-3 to TRBJ2-1; TRBD2 aligns across 9 bases. The J segment lost 9 bases and the V segment lost 5 bases, leaving 8 bases of the junction unmatched. The germline V gene encodes CDR1 SGHTA and CDR2 FQGTGA. CDR3 length equals 14 residues. The CDR3 DNA is TGTGCCAGCAGCAAATTAGCGGGAGTAGGTGAGCAGTTCTTC. Translated, it gives CASSKLAGVGEQFF.

The V call is TRBV28, the J call TRBJ2-1; the match to TRBD2 covers 13 bases. V lost 5 bases and J lost 4; bases outside the gene matches: 8. The CDR3 sequence is 17 residues long. Germline lookup yields CDR1 MDHEN and CDR2 SYDVKM. Written as DNA, the CDR3 is TGTGCCAGCAGTGAGACTAGCGGGAGGTTTATTTACAATGAGCAGTTCTTC. Its translation: CASSETSGRFIYNEQFF. The variable domain in full, completed from reference TRBV28 and TRBJ2-1, reads DVKVTQSSRYLVKRTGEKVFLECVQDMDHENMFWYRQDPGLGLRLIYFSYDVKMKEKGDIPEGYSVSREKKERFSLILESASTNQTSMYLCASSETSGRFIYNEQFFGPGTRLTVL.

This chain joins TRBV18 and TRBJ1-2, with 7 nucleotides matching TRBD1. The CDR3 length is 16 residues. The ends lost 2 bases at V and 1 base at J; junction bases unmatched: 7. Germline CDR1 is KGHSH and CDR2 is LQKENI. The CDR3 sequence: CASSPKGASFNYGYTF. In nucleotides, the CDR3 is TGTGCCAGCTCACCAAAGGGGGCCTCTTTTAACTATGGCTACACCTTC.